Sequencing of this TCR beta chain was carried out in a study of human T cells and chemical hapten exposure. Study as a whole: During the roughly 24-week study period, patients had diphenylcyclopropenone applied to the scalp every week.

This CDR3 region has 15 residues. Germline trimming cut 0 bases from V and 3 bases from J; bases unmatched to any gene: 4. Germline values: CDR1 SGDLS, CDR2 YYNGEE. Each cDNA molecule in the library carried unique molecular identifiers. Via MiXCR, TCRdb re-called the RACE reads, giving one row per CDR3 protein. The table has about 94,000 distinct CDR3 sequences, about 9.6% seen once. Time point: patch test 2, 6 weeks after DPC sensitization. Sample treatment: therapeutic diphenylcyclopropenone sensitization with weekly scalp DPC. This clonotype was counted only a few times. Its specificity is not known. Study-wide results and limits: Large CDR3 similarity clusters arose significantly more often from expanded TCRs than from controls.

V usage is TRBV9 and J usage is TRBJ2-3; the match to TRBD2 covers 7 bases. Sequencing used whole blood, obtained in connection with sensitization to the hapten diphenylcyclopropenone (DPC). The sequence derives from a woman aged 35 to 49 with alopecia areata. Some clones in this sample may be carry-over from other donors' samples. In DNA form, the CDR3 reads TGTGCCAGCAGCGTAGTCGGCGGGAGTACAGATACGCAGTATTTT. Amino acid sequence: CASSVVGGSTDTQYF. Using reference TRBV9 and TRBJ2-3 for the parts outside the CDR3, the full variable domain is DSGVTQTPKHLITATGQRVTLRCSPRSGDLSVYWYQQSLDQGLQFLIQYYNGEERAKGNILERFSAQQFPDLHSELNLSSLELGDSALYFCASSVVGGSTDTQYFGPGTRLTVL.